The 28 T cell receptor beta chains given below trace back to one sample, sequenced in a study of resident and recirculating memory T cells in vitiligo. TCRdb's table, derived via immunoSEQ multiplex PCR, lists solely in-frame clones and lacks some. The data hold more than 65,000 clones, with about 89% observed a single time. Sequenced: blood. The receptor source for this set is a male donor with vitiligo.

The CDR3 protein is CASSWGQGNTEAFF. CDR3 sequence (DNA): TGTGCCAGCAGTTGGGGACAGGGGAACACTGAAGCTTTCTTT. The chain combines TRBV27 with TRBJ1-1; 9 nucleotides align to TRBD1. The CDR3 loop spans 14 amino acids. The germline CDR1 and CDR2 sequences are MNHEY and SMNVEV (reference sequence). Losses at the gene ends were 4 bases for V and 1 base for J; bases not matched to a gene: 1.

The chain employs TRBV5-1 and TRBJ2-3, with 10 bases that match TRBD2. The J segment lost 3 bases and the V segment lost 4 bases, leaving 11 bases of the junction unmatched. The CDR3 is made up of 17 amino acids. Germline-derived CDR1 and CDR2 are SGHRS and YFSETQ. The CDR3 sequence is CASSSPISGGPTDTQYF. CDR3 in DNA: TGCGCCAGCAGCAGTCCCATTAGCGGGGGGCCAACAGATACGCAGTATTTT.

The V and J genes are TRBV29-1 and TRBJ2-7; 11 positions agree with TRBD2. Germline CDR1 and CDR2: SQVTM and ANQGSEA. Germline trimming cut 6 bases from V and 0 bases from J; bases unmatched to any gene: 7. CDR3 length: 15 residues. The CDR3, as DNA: TGCAGCGTAGGGACTAGCGGTGCAAGCTCCTACGAGCAGTACTTC. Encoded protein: CSVGTSGASSYEQYF.

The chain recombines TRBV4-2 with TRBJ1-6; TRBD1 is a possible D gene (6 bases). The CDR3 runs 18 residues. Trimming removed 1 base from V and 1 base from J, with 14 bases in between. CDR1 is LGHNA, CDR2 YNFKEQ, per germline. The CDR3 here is CASSQAPGQGSYNSPLHF. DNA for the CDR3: TGTGCCAGCAGCCAAGCCCCGGGGCAGGGGTCCTATAATTCACCCCTCCACTTT.

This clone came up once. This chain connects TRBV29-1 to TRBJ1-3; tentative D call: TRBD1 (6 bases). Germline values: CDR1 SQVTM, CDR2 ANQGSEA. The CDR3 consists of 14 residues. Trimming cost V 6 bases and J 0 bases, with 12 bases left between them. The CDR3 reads CSVGGQSSGNTIYF. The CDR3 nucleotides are TGCAGCGTGGGGGGGCAAAGCTCTGGAAACACCATATATTTT.

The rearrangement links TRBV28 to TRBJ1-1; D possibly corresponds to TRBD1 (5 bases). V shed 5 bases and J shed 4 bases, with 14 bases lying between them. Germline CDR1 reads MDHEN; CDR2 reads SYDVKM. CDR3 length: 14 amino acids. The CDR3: CASSDGQGPTEAFF. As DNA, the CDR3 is TGTGCCAGCAGTGACGGGCAGGGCCCCACTGAAGCTTTCTTT.

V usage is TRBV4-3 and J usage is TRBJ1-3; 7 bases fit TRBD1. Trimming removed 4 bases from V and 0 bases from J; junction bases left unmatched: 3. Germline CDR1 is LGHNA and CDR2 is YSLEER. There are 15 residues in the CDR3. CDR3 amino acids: CASSRQGVSGNTIYF. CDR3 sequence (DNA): TGCGCCAGCAGCCGTCAGGGGGTCTCTGGAAACACCATATATTTT.

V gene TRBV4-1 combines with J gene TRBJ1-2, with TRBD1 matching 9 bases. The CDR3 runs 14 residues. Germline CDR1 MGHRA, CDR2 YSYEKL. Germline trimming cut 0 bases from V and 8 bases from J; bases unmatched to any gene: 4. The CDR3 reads CASSQEDRGRGYTF. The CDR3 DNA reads TGCGCCAGCAGCCAAGAGGACAGGGGTAGGGGCTACACCTTC.

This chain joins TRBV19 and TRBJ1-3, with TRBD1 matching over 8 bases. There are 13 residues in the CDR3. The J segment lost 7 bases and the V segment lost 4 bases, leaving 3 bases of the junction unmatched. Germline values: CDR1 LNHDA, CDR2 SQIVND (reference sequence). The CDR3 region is CASSTQGANTIYF. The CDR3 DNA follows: TGTGCCAGTAGTACCCAGGGGGCCAACACCATATATTTT. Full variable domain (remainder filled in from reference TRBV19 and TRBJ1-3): DGGITQSPKYLFRKEGQNVTLSCEQNLNHDAMYWYRQDPGQGLRLIYYSQIVNDFQKGDIAEGYSVSREKKESFPLTVTSAQKNPTAFYLCASSTQGANTIYFGEGSWLTVV.

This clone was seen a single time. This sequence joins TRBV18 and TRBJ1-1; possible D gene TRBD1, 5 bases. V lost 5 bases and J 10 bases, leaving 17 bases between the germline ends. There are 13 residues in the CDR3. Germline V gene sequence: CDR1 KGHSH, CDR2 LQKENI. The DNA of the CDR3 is TGTGCCAGCTCAGGGGCATTGGGGTCGACAGCTTTCTTT. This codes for CASSGALGSTAFF.

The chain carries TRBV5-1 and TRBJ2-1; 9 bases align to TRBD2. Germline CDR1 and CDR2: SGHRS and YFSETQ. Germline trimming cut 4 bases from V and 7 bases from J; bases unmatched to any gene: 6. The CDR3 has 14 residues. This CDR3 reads CASSPGTSWNEQFF. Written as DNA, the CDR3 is TGCGCCAGCAGCCCGGGGACTAGCTGGAATGAGCAGTTCTTC. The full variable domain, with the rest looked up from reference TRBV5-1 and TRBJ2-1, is KAGVTQTPRYLIKTRGQQVTLSCSPISGHRSVSWYQQTPGQGLQFLFEYFSETQRNKGNFPGRFSGRQFSNSRSEMNVSTLELGDSALYLCASSPGTSWNEQFFGPGTRLTVL.

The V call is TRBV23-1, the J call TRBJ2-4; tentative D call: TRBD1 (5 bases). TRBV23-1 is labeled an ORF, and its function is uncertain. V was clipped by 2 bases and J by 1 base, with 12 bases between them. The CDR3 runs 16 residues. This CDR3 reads CASSQGQGWAKNIQYF. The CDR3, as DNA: TGCGCCAGCAGTCAAGGGCAGGGATGGGCCAAAAACATTCAGTACTTC.

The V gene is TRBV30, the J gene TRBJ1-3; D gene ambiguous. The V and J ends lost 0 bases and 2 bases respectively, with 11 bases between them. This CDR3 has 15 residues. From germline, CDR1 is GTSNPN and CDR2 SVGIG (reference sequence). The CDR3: CAWSVLRGAGNTIYF. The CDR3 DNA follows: TGTGCCTGGAGTGTACTTCGGGGAGCTGGAAACACCATATATTTT. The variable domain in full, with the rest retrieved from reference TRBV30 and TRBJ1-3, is SQTIHQWPATLVQPVGSPLSLECTVEGTSNPNLYWYRQAAGRGLQLLFYSVGIGQISSEVPQNLSASRPQDRQFILSSKKLLLSDSGFYLCAWSVLRGAGNTIYFGEGSWLTVV.

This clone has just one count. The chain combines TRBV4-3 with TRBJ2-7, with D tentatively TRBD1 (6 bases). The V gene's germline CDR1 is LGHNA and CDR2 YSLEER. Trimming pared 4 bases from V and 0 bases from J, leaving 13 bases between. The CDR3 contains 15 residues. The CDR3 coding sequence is TGCGCCAGCAGCCGGGACCCGGGACACTCCTACGAGCAGTACTTC. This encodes CASSRDPGHSYEQYF.

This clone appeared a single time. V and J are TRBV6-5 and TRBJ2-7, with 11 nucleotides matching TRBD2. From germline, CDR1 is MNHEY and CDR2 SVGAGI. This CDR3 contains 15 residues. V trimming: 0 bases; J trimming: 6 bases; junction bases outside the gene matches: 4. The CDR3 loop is CASSYSSGGASEQYF. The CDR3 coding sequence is TGTGCCAGCAGTTACTCTAGCGGGGGGGCCTCCGAGCAGTACTTC.

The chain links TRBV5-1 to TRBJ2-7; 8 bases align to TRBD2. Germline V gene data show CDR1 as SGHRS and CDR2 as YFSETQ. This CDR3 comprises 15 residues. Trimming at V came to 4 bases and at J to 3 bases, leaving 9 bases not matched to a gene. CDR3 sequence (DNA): TGCGCCAGCAGCCCTTTAGCGGGAACTATCTACGAGCAGTACTTC. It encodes CASSPLAGTIYEQYF.

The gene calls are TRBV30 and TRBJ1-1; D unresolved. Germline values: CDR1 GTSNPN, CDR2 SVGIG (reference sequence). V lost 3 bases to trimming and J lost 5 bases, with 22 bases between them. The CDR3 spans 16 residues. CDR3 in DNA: TGTGCCTGGAGAAATCTACACGGCGGGGAAGGGACTGAAGCTTTCTTT. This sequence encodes CAWRNLHGGEGTEAFF.

The CDR3 sequence is CASSSRGDTQYF. The CDR3 DNA reads TGTGCCAGCAGCTCCAGGGGGGATACGCAGTATTTT. The chain has TRBV5-4 and TRBJ2-3, with 7 positions matching TRBD1. V shed 3 bases and J 6 bases; nucleotides not matched to a gene: 1. The V gene's germline CDR1 is SGHNT and CDR2 YYREEE (reference sequence). The CDR3 spans 12 residues.

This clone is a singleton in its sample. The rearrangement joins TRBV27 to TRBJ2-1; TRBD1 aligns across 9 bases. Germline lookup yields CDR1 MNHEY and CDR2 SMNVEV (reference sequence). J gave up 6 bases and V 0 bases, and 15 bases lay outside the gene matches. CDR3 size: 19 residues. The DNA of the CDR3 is TGTGCCAGCAGTTTATCGAGGGGGCAGGGGACAGGGTTTCGCAATGAGCAGTTCTTC. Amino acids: CASSLSRGQGTGFRNEQFF.

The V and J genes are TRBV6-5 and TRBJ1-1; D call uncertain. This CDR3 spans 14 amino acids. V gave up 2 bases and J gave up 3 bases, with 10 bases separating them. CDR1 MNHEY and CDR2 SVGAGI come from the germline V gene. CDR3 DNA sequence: TGTGCCAGCAGTTACCGGGGTACGGACACTGAAGCTTTCTTT. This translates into CASSYRGTDTEAFF.

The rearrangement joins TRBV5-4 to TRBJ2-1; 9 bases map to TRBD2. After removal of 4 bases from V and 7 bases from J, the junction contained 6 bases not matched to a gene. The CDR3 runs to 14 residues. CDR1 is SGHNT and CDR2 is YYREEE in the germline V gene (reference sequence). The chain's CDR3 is CASSIAGAGNEQFF. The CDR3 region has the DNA TGTGCCAGCAGCATAGCGGGGGCGGGGAATGAGCAGTTCTTC.

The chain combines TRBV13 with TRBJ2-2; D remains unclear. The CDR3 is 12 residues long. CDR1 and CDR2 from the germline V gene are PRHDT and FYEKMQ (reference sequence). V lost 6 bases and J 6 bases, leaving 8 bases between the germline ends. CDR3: CASSLSAGELFF. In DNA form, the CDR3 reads TGTGCCAGCAGTTTATCGGCCGGGGAGCTGTTTTTT.

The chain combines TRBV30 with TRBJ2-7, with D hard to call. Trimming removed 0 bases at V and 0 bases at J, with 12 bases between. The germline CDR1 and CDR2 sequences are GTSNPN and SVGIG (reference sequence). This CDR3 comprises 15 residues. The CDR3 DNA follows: TGTGCCTGGAGTGTACCGCTAGTCCCCTCCTACGAGCAGTACTTC. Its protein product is CAWSVPLVPSYEQYF.

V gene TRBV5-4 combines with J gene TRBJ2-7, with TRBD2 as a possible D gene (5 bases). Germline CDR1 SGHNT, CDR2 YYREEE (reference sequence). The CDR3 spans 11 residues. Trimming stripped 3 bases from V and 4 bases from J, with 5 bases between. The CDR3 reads CASSSGYEQYF. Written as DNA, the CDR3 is TGTGCCAGCAGCTCGGGGTACGAGCAGTACTTC.

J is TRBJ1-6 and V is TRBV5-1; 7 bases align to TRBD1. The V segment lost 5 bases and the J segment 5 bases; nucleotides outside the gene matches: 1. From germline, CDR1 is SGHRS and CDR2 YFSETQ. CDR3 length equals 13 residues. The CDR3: CASRDRDNSPLHF. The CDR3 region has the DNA TGCGCCAGCAGAGACAGGGATAATTCACCCCTCCACTTT.

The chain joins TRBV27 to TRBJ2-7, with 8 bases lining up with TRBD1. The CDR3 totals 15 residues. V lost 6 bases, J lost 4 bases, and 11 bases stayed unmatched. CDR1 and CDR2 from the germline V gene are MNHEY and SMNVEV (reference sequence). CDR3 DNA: TGTGCCAGCAGCCTTAGCCGGGACAGGATTTACGAGCAGTACTTC. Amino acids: CASSLSRDRIYEQYF.

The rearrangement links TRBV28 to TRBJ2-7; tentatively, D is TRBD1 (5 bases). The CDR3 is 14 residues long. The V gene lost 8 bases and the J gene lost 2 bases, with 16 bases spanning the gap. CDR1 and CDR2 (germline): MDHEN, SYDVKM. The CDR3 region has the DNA TGTGCCAGCGCTTATGACGCAGGGACCTACGAGCAGTACTTC. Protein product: CASAYDAGTYEQYF.

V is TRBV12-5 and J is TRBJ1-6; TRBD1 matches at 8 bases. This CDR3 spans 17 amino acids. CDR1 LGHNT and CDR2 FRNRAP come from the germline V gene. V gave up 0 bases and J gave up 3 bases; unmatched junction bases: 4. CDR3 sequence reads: CASGLVSGQGYNSPLHF. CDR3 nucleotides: TGTGCTAGTGGTTTGGTATCTGGACAGGGCTATAATTCACCCCTCCACTTT.